The present T cell receptor beta chain was sequenced within a study of blood T cell repertoires in COVID-19 (dated by TCRdb to the early 2020s). A note on the overall study: Samples covering the acute and convalescent phases of COVID-19 were provided by collaborators in the United States, Italy and Spain. The prospective study material was composed of cDNA or gDNA derived from T cells, B-cell-depleted T cells, or PBMCs. Deeply sampled blood TCRbeta repertoires from subjects exposed to, actively infected with, or recovered from COVID-19 were included in the dataset. A freely available public database, intended as a resource for researchers studying the immune response to SARS-CoV-2, is where the repertoires were released. Samples came from the ongoing ImmuneRACE study (first 160 participants) plus 1,254 subjects from 6 global collaborators. Sample metadata almost always included a de-identified subject ID, COVID-19 status, age in years and sex. Where HLA class I and class II types were available, the types were taken from metadata supplied by the sample provider, not from assay-based typing.

TCRbeta CDR3 regions were amplified from genomic DNA by means of the immunoSEQ Assay, a bias-controlled multiplex PCR. As for the original processing: The number of nucleated cells in each sample was estimated by amplification of reference gene primers within the assay. Sequence reads were collapsed and filtered to measure the absolute abundance of every unique TCRbeta CDR3 rearrangement. For each sample, productive Simpson clonality was calculated as the square root of Simpson's diversity index over productive rearrangements. TCRdb took over this immuneACCESS table, retaining in-frame rearrangements with V and J assigned. Such tables are incomplete; in checked studies, under half of the missing clones stem from an unresolved V gene, and the remainder is unexplained. D and trimming come from the DNA, and the V and J calls and clone size come from that table. The sample contains 190,000 or so clones, roughly 85% of them found a single time. The ten top clones hold about 17% of the sample.

Results and caveats for the whole study, not just this receptor: The quantity of clinical and demographic metadata differed by source and by participant and was supplied without curation.

With respect to this clone: There is no known antigen for this receptor. No quality values exist for individual bases; no much larger clone is one base distant.

In the prospective study, participants were about 18 to 95 years old, resided in about 25 geographic areas of the United States, and were enrolled through a virtual design. In the prospective study, participants were assigned to cohorts based on the clinical history participants reported in a screening survey and a study questionnaire. Recovered participants in ImmuneRACE Cohort 3 were defined by two consecutive negative NP/OP PCR tests, clearance by a healthcare professional, or resolution of symptoms. In the prospective study, mobile phlebotomists collected whole blood, serum and a nasopharyngeal or oropharyngeal swab from each participant. Participants in the prospective study had the option to provide additional blood draws and questionnaires over a roughly two-month period. Prospective study blood samples were shipped either frozen or at room temperature before DNA extraction. The CDR1 and CDR2 encoded by the germline V gene (reference sequence) are MNHEY and SMNVEV. From the cysteine through the phenylalanine, the CDR3 covers 16 amino acids. Only the CDR3 DNA is retained, 48 bases long and in frame from the first base. After removal of 2 bases from V and 2 bases from J, the junction retains 4 bases not matched to a gene.

The sequence links TRBV27 to TRBJ2-1; 9 central nucleotides agree with TRBD2. The receptor comes from a man between 35 and 55 years old who had recovered from COVID-19. Sequenced sample: PBMCs or T cells enriched from blood (not recorded which). The DNA sequence is TGTGCCAGCAGTTTAACCGGGACTAGCACCTACAATGAGCAGTTCTTC. Translation gives CASSLTGTSTYNEQFF.